This T cell receptor beta chain was identified during a study of blood T cell repertoires in COVID-19. The ends were cut back, 1 base at V and 6 bases at J, with 10 bases in the middle. The CDR3 is made up of 13 amino acids. Germline loops: CDR1 LGHDT, CDR2 YNNKEL (reference sequence). The assay was immunoSEQ multiplex PCR, and TCRdb's table has in-frame clones only and misses some. The table records more than 110,000 clones, 80% to 90% of them present only once. V is TRBV3-1 (or the pseudogene TRBV3-2) and J is TRBJ2-7; TRBD1 might be the D (5 bases). This TCR derives from a middle-aged woman with acute or convalescent COVID-19. Sequencing input: peripheral blood. The CDR3 loop is CASSQGLRGEQYF. CDR3 nucleotide sequence: TGTGCCAGCAGCCAAGGTTTAAGGGGCGAGCAGTACTTC.